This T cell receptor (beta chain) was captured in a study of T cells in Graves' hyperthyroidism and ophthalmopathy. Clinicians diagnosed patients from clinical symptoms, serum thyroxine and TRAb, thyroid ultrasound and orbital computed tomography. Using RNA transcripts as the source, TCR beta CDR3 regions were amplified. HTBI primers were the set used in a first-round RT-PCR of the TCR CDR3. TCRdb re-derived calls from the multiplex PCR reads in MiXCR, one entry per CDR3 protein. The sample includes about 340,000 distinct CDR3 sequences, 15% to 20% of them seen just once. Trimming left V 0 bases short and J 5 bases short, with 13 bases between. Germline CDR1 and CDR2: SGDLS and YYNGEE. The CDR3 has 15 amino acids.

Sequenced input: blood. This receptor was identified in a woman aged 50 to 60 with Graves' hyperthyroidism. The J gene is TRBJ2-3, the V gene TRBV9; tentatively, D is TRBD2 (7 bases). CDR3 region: CASSVVGGGLDTQYF. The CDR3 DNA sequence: TGTGCCAGCAGCGTAGTAGGGGGGGGCTTAGATACGCAGTATTTT.